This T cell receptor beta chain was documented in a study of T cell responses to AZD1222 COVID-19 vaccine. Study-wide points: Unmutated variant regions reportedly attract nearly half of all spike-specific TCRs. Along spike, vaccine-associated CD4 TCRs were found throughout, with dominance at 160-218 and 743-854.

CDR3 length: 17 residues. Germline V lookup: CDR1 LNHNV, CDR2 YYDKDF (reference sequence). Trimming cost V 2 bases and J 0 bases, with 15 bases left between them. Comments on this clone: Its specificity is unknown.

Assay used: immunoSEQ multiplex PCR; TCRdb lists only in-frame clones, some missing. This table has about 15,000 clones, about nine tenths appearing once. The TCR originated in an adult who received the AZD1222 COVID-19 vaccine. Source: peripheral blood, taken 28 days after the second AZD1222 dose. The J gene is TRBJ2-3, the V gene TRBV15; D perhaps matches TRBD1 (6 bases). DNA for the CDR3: TGTGCCACCAGCAGATCAGGGGAGTTGACTAGCACAGATACGCAGTATTTT. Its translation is CATSRSGELTSTDTQYF.